These 14 T cell receptor beta chains originate from one sample sequenced in a study of T cells in placental villitis. The libraries were made with immunoSEQ v4. Generated by immunoSEQ multiplex PCR, the TCRdb table keeps only in-frame clones and is missing some. The table includes 3,000 to 4,000 clones, about 75% detected once. The sequenced material came from placental tissue containing maternal and fetal cells. Every receptor here comes from a human patient with infectious villitis; the placental T cells may come from both mother and fetus.

The V and J genes are TRBV7-6 and TRBJ2-1; possibly TRBD1 for D (6 bases). CDR1 and CDR2 (germline): SGHVS, FNYEAQ. The CDR3 is 15 amino acids. Trimming shortened V by 3 bases and J by 0 bases, and 9 bases separated the two germline ends. CDR3 nucleotides: TGTGCCAGCAGCTTCGGACAGAGCTCCTACAATGAGCAGTTCTTC. Translation gives CASSFGQSSYNEQFF.

The chain carries TRBV10-2 and TRBJ1-1, with D hard to call. CDR1 is WSHSY, CDR2 SAAADI, per germline. V lost 7 bases, J lost 2 bases, and 14 bases lay in between. CDR3 length: 14 residues. CDR3 in amino acids: CASILVAGNTEAFF. The CDR3 region has the DNA TGCGCCAGCATTCTCGTCGCAGGCAACACTGAAGCTTTCTTT.

This clone was seen a few times. The chain employs TRBV6-1 and TRBJ2-1, with no clear D. V was trimmed by 3 bases and J by 4 bases, leaving 7 bases between them. There are 13 residues in the CDR3. Germline CDR1 is MNHNS and CDR2 is SASEGT. The CDR3 region has the DNA TGTGCCAGCAGTGATACATTTTACAATGAGCAGTTCTTC. Translating it yields CASSDTFYNEQFF.

The chain combines TRBV6-5 with TRBJ1-4; D is unclear. The CDR3 runs to 12 residues. Trimming shortened V by 6 bases and J by 8 bases, and 10 bases separated the two germline ends. The V gene's germline CDR1 is MNHEY and CDR2 SVGAGI. The CDR3 DNA sequence: TGTGCCAGCAGGGATGGGGAGGAAAAACTGTTTTTT. This encodes CASRDGEEKLFF.

The J gene is TRBJ2-7, the V gene TRBV6-5; TRBD1 matches 8 bases. J was trimmed by 4 bases and V by 2 bases; bases with no gene match: 10. The CDR3 covers 16 residues. The germline V gene has CDR1 MNHEY and CDR2 SVGAGI. The CDR3 DNA reads as TGTGCCAGCAGTTACAATCTAAGGACAGGGCATTACGAGCAGTACTTC. It is translated as CASSYNLRTGHYEQYF.

This chain links TRBV4-1 with TRBJ1-2; 7 bases line up with TRBD1. The J segment lost 7 bases and the V segment lost 6 bases, leaving 8 bases of the junction unmatched. This CDR3 comprises 13 residues. Germline loops: CDR1 MGHRA, CDR2 YSYEKL. The CDR3 protein is CASSPTGAGGYTF. CDR3 nucleotide sequence: TGCGCCAGCAGTCCTACAGGGGCTGGTGGCTACACCTTC.

A note on this clone: Distinct nucleotide sequences in the sample also encode this CDR3. The chain joins TRBV7-3 to TRBJ2-3, with TRBD1 matching 7 bases. Germline assignment: CDR1 SGHTA and CDR2 FQGTGA. Trimming took 1 base from V and 1 from J; bases not matched to a gene: 5. The length of the CDR3 is 16 residues. This CDR3 reads CASSLRGTGGTDTQYF. For the CDR3, the DNA is TGTGCCAGCAGCTTAAGGGGAACAGGGGGCACAGATACGCAGTATTTT.

V usage is TRBV5-1 and J usage is TRBJ2-1; no firm D call. Germline CDR1 and CDR2: SGHRS and YFSETQ. The CDR3 is 15 amino acids. Trimming took 1 base from V and 8 from J, leaving 16 bases between them. CDR3 sequence reads: CASSLTLSGFHEQFF. CDR3 bases: TGCGCCAGCAGCTTGACACTCTCGGGCTTCCATGAGCAGTTCTTC.

In DNA form, the CDR3 reads TGTGCCAGCAGCTTAATCCCGGTCGAGACCCAGTACTTC. It is translated as CASSLIPVETQYF. The chain combines TRBV7-3 with TRBJ2-5; no definite D call. This CDR3 has 13 residues. Germline CDR1 SGHTA, CDR2 FQGTGA. V shed 1 base and J shed 5 bases, with 8 bases lying between them.

V and J are TRBV5-4 and TRBJ2-3; no reliable D call. Per the germline V gene, CDR1 is SGHNT and CDR2 is YYREEE (reference sequence). The CDR3 consists of 17 residues. Trimming stripped 3 bases from V and 0 bases from J, with 17 bases between. CDR3 residues: CASSSDPGRSSTDTQYF. The CDR3 region has the DNA TGTGCCAGCAGCTCGGACCCCGGTCGATCCAGCACAGATACGCAGTATTTT.

V and J are TRBV9 and TRBJ2-1, with D perhaps given as TRBD1 or TRBD2 (6 bases each). Germline CDR1 and CDR2: SGDLS and YYNGEE. The germline V and J ends were trimmed by 0 bases and 4 bases, with 14 bases remaining between them. The CDR3 extends over 16 amino acids. The CDR3 region has the DNA TGTGCCAGCAGCGTAGGGTGGGGGGCTATTTACAATGAGCAGTTCTTC. Its protein is CASSVGWGAIYNEQFF.

J is TRBJ2-3 and V is TRBV14; no firm D call. The CDR3 covers 13 residues. With 0 bases removed from V and 3 bases from J, the gap between germline ends came to 4 bases. Germline V CDR1 and CDR2: SGHDN, FVKESK. The CDR3 coding sequence is TGTGCCAGCAGCCAAGATCTAACAGATACGCAGTATTTT. Its protein is CASSQDLTDTQYF.

The chain couples TRBV6-6 to TRBJ2-7, with 8 positions matching TRBD1. In germline, CDR1 is MNHNY, CDR2 SVGAGI (reference sequence). The CDR3 sequence is 12 residues long. J gave up 3 bases and V 5 bases, and 0 bases lay outside the gene matches. This CDR3 is CASSTGGYEQYF. The CDR3 DNA follows: TGTGCCAGCAGTACAGGGGGCTACGAGCAGTACTTC.

The rearrangement uses TRBV6-5 and TRBJ1-1; the match to TRBD1 covers 9 bases. Germline CDR1 MNHEY, CDR2 SVGAGI. This CDR3 is built from 15 residues. The V gene end was trimmed by 4 bases and the J gene end by 7 bases; junction bases not matched to a gene: 10. The CDR3 here is CASSLQGAGLLEAFF. In DNA, the CDR3 is TGTGCCAGCAGTTTACAGGGGGCCGGCCTACTTGAAGCTTTCTTT.